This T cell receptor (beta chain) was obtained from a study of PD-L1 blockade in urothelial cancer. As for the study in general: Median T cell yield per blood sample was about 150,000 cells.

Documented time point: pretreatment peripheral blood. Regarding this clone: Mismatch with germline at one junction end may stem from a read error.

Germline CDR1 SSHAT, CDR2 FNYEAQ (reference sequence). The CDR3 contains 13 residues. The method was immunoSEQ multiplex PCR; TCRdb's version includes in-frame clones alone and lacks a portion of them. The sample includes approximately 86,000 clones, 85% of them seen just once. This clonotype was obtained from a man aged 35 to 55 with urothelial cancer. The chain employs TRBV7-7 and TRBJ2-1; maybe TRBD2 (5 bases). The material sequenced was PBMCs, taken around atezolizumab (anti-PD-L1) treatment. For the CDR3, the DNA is TGTGCTAGCAGTCGCGGGCCGTACAATGAGCAGTTCTTC. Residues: CASSRGPYNEQFF.